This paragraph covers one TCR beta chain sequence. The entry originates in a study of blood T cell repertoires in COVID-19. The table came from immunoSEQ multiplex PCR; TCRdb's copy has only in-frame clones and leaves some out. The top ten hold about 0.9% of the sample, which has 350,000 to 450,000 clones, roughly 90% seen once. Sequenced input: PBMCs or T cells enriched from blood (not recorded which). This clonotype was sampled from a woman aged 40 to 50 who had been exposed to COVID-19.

CDR3 sequence (DNA): TGCAGTGCTAGTGTGGGGGCTACTAACTATGGCTACACCTTC. This gives the protein CSASVGATNYGYTF. The chain joins TRBV20-1 to TRBJ1-2, with a possible D match to TRBD1 (6 bases). Germline-derived CDR1 and CDR2 are DFQATT and SNEGSKA (reference sequence). The CDR3 is 14 amino acids. V lost 3 bases and J 0 bases, leaving 11 bases between the germline ends.